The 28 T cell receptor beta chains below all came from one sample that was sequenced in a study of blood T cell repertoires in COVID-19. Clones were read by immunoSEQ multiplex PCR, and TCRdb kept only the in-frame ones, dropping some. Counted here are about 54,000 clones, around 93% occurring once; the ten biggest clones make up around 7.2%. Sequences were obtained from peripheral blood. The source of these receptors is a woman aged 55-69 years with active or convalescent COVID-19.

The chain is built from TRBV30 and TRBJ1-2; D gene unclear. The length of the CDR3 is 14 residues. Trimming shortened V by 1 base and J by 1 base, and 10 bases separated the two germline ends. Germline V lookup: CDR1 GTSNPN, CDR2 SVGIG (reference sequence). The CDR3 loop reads CAWSGAPHNYGYTF. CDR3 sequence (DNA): TGTGCCTGGAGTGGGGCCCCCCATAACTATGGCTACACCTTC.

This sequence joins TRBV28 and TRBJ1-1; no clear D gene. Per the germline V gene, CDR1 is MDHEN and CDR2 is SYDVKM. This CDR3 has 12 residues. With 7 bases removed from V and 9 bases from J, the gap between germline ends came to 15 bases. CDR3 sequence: CASNGLGTKAFF. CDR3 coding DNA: TGTGCCAGCAATGGACTAGGTACTAAAGCTTTCTTT.

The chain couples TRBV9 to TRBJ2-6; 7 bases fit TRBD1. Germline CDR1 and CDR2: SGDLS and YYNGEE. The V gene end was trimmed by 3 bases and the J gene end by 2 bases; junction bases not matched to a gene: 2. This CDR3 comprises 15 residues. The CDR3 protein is CASSADRAGANVLTF. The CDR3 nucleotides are TGTGCCAGCAGCGCAGACAGGGCTGGGGCCAACGTCCTGACTTTC.

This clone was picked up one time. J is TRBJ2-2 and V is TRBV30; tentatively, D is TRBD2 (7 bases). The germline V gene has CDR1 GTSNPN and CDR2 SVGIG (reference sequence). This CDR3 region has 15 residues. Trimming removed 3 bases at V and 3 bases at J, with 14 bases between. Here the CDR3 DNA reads TGTGCCTGGAGGAGAGGGGGGGCCGACACCGGGGAGCTGTTTTTT. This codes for CAWRRGGADTGELFF. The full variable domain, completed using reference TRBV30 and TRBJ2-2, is SQTIHQWPATLVQPVGSPLSLECTVEGTSNPNLYWYRQAAGRGLQLLFYSVGIGQISSEVPQNLSASRPQDRQFILSSKKLLLSDSGFYLCAWRRGGADTGELFFGEGSRLTVL.

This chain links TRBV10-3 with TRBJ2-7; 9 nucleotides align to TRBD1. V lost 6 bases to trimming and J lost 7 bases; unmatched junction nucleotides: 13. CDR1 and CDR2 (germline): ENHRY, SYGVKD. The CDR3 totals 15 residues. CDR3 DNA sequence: TGTGCCATCAGAACCGGGACAGGGATCGGCGGGGAGCAGTACTTC. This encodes CAIRTGTGIGGEQYF.

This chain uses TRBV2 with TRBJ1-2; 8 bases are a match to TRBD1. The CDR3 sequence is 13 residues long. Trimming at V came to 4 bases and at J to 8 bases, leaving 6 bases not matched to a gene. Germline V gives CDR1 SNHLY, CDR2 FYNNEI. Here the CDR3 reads CASSAQGDNGYTF. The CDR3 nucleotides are TGTGCCAGCAGTGCACAGGGGGACAACGGCTACACCTTC.

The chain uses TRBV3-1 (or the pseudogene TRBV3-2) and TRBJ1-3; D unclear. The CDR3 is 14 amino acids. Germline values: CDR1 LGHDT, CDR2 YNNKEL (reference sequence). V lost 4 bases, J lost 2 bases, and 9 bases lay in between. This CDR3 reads CASSPLFAGNTIYF. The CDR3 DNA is TGTGCCAGCAGCCCCTTGTTCGCTGGAAACACCATATATTTT.

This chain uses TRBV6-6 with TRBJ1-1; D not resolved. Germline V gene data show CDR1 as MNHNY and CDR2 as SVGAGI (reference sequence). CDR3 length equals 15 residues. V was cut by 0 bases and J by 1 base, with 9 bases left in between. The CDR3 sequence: CASSYSAVKNTEAFF. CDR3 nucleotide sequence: TGTGCCAGCAGTTACTCCGCGGTTAAGAACACTGAAGCTTTCTTT.

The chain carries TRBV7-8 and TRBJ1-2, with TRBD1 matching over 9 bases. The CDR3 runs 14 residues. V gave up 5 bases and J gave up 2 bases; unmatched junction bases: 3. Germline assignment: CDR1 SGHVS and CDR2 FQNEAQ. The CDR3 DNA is TGTGCCAGCAGCCGAGGGACAGGGAACTATGGCTACACCTTC. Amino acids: CASSRGTGNYGYTF.

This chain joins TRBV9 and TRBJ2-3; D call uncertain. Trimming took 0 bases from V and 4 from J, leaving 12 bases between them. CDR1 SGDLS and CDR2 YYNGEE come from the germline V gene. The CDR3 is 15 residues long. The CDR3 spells CASSVVSHAPDTQYF. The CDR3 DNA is TGTGCCAGCAGCGTAGTCAGTCACGCACCAGATACGCAGTATTTT.

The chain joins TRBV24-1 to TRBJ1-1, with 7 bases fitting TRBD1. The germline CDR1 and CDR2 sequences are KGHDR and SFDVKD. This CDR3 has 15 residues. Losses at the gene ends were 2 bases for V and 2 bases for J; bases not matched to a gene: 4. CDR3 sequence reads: CATSDSRDRNTEAFF. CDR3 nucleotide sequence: TGTGCCACCAGTGATTCCAGGGACAGAAACACTGAAGCTTTCTTT.

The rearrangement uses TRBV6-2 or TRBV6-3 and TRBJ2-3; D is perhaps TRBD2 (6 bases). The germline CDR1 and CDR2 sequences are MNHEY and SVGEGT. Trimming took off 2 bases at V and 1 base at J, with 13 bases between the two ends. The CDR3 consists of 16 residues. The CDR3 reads CASSYPGRGGTDTQYF. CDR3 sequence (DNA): TGTGCCAGCAGTTACCCCGGGAGAGGGGGCACAGATACGCAGTATTTT.

The CDR3 DNA is TGTGCCAGCACCGCAGGCAGTCTAGCCAAAAACATTCAGTACTTC. Protein sequence: CASTAGSLAKNIQYF. The chain is built from TRBV6-6 and TRBJ2-4, with D hard to call. This CDR3 is 15 amino acids long. Germline assignment: CDR1 MNHNY and CDR2 SVGAGI (reference sequence). V lost 7 bases and J lost 0, with 13 bases in between.

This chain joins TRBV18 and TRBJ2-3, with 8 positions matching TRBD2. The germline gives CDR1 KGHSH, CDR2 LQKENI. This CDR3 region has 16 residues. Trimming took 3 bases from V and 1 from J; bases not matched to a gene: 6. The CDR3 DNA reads TGTGCCAGCTCACCTAACTTTAGCGGGGGCACAGATACGCAGTATTTT. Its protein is CASSPNFSGGTDTQYF.

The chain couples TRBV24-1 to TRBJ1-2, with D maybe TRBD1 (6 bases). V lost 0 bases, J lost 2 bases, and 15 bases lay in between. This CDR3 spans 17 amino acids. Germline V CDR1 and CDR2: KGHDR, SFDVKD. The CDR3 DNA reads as TGTGCCACCAGTGATTTGTTCCCAGGACAGAGCAACTATGGCTACACCTTC. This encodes CATSDLFPGQSNYGYTF.

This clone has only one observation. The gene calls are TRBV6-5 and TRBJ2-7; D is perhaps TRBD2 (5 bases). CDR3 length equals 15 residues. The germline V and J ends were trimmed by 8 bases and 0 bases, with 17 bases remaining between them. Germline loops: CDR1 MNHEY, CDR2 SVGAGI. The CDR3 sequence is CASAKESGFSYEQYF. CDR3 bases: TGTGCCAGCGCTAAAGAATCGGGATTCTCCTACGAGCAGTACTTC.

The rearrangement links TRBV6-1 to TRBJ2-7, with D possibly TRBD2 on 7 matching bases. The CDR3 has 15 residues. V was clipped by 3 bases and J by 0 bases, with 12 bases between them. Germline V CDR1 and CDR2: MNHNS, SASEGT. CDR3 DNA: TGTGCCAGCAGTGAGGGCGGGGGCAGCTCCTACGAGCAGTACTTC. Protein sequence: CASSEGGGSSYEQYF.

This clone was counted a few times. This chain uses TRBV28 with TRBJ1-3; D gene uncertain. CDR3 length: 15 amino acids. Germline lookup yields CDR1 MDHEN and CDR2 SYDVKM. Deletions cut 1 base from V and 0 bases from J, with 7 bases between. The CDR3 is CASSLYLSSGNTIYF. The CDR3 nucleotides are TGTGCCAGCAGTTTATACTTGAGCTCTGGAAACACCATATATTTT.

For the CDR3, the DNA is TGTGCCTGGAGTCCCCGGACAGGGGACGGCTACACCTTC. Translating it yields CAWSPRTGDGYTF. V usage is TRBV30 and J usage is TRBJ1-2; 9 nucleotides agree with TRBD1. This CDR3 contains 13 residues. J gave up 8 bases and V 2 bases, and 6 bases lay outside the gene matches. The germline gives CDR1 GTSNPN, CDR2 SVGIG (reference sequence).

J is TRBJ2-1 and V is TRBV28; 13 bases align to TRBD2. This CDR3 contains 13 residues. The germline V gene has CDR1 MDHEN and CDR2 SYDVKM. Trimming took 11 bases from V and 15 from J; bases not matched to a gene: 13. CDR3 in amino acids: CASRTSGGEAWFF. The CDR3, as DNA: TGTGCCTCCCGAACTAGCGGGGGGGAGGCGTGGTTCTTC.

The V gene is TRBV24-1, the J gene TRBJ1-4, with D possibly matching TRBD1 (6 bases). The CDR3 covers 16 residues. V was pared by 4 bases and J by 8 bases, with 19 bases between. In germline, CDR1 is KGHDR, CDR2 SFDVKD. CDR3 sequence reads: CATSDNGQRIPEKLFF. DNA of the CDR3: TGTGCCACCAGTGACAATGGACAGCGGATCCCGGAAAAACTGTTTTTT.

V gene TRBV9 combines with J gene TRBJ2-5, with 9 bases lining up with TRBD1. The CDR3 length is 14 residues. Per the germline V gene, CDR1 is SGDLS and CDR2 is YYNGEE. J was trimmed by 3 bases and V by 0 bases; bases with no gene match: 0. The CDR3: CASSVGTGEETQYF. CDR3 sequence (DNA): TGTGCCAGCAGCGTAGGGACAGGGGAAGAGACCCAGTACTTC.

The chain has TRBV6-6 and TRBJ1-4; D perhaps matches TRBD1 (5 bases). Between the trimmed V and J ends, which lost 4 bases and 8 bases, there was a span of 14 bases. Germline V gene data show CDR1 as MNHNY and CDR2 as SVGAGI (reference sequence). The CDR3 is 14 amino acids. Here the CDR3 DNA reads TGTGCCAGCAGTTCGCCAGGGCAAAAAGAAAAACTGTTTTTT. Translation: CASSSPGQKEKLFF.

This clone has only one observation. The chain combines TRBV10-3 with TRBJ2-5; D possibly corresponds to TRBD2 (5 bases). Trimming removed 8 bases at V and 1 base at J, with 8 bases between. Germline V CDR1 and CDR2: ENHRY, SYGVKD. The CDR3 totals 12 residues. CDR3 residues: CAIPSGQETQYF. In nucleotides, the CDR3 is TGTGCCATCCCCAGCGGCCAAGAGACCCAGTACTTC.

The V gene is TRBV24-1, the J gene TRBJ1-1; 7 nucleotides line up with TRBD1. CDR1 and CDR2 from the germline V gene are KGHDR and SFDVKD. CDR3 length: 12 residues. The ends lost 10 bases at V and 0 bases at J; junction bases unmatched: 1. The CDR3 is CATTGMNTEAFF. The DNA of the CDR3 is TGTGCCACGACAGGGATGAACACTGAAGCTTTCTTT.

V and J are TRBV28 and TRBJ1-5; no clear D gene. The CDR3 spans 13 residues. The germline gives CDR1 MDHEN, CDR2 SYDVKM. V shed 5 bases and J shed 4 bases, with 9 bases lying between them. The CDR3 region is CASSRRRNQPQHF. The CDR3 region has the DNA TGTGCCAGCAGTCGGCGGAGGAATCAGCCCCAGCATTTT.

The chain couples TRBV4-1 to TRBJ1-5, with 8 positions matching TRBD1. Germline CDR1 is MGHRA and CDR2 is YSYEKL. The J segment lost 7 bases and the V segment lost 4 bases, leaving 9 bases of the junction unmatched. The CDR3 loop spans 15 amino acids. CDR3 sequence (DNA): TGCGCCAGCAGCCCCGCCTTGACAGGGGTGCAGCCCCAGCATTTT. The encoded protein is CASSPALTGVQPQHF.

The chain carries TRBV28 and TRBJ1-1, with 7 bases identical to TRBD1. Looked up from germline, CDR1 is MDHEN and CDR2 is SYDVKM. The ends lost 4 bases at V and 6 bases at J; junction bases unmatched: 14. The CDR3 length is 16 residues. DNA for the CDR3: TGTGCCAGCAGTTACCCCCGAGACAGGGCTTTTGCTGAAGCTTTCTTT. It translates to CASSYPRDRAFAEAFF.